One sample yielded the 24 T cell receptor beta chains listed below, sequenced in a study of blood T cell repertoires in COVID-19. Data came from immunoSEQ multiplex PCR; TCRdb stores just in-frame clones and leaves some out. Of roughly 300,000 clones in the sample, 70% to 90% were seen once. The sample taken for sequencing was PBMCs or T cells enriched from blood (not recorded which). These receptors came from a woman in her 30s who had recovered from COVID-19.

This rearrangement joins TRBV9 to TRBJ1-1, with a weak D call TRBD1 (6 bases). The CDR3 consists of 14 residues. Germline lookup yields CDR1 SGDLS and CDR2 YYNGEE. Trimming stripped 1 base from V and 4 bases from J, with 11 bases between. The CDR3, as DNA: TGTGCCAGCAGCGTACTTACAGGGCCCACTGAAGCTTTCTTT. As protein: CASSVLTGPTEAFF.

This clone has only one observation. The chain is built from TRBV7-9 and TRBJ2-1; TRBD2 agrees at 8 bases. Germline values: CDR1 SEHNR, CDR2 FQNEAQ (reference sequence). V gave up 7 bases and J gave up 6 bases; unmatched junction bases: 14. The CDR3 extends over 16 amino acids. CDR3 in DNA: TGTGCCAGCAACTATGAAACCGGGGGGGGACCCAATGAGCAGTTCTTC. Translation: CASNYETGGGPNEQFF.

The chain joins TRBV18 to TRBJ1-4; D gene unclear. The CDR3 consists of 12 residues. Germline-derived CDR1 and CDR2 are KGHSH and LQKENI. Trimming removed 6 bases at V and 2 bases at J, with 4 bases between. The CDR3 sequence is CASSMTNEKLFF. The CDR3 nucleotides read TGTGCCAGCTCCATGACTAATGAAAAACTGTTTTTT.

The chain carries TRBV7-2 and TRBJ1-2; 10 positions match TRBD1. The CDR3 consists of 17 residues. Germline V gene data show CDR1 as SGHTA and CDR2 as FQGNSA. V lost 0 bases and J lost 0; bases outside the gene matches: 4. This CDR3 is CASSLATGGSANYGYTF. For the CDR3, the DNA is TGTGCCAGCAGCTTAGCGACAGGGGGCTCAGCTAACTATGGCTACACCTTC.

V is TRBV4-2 and J is TRBJ1-6, with D possibly TRBD1 on 6 matching bases. This CDR3 has 15 amino acids. Trimming cost V 4 bases and J 7 bases, with 14 bases left between them. Germline CDR1 LGHNA, CDR2 YNFKEQ. The CDR3, as DNA: TGTGCCAGCAGCCCCCGGACAGACTTGAATTCACCCCTCCACTTT. Its translation is CASSPRTDLNSPLHF.

In the case of this clone: Other DNA variants within this sample encode the same CDR3. V is TRBV9 and J is TRBJ2-1; 9 nucleotides agree with TRBD1. CDR1 and CDR2 from the germline V gene are SGDLS and YYNGEE. The CDR3 is 15 amino acids. Trimming removed 3 bases from V and 4 bases from J; junction bases left unmatched: 5. DNA of the CDR3: TGTGCCAGCAGCGCTCCGGGACAGGGATACAATGAGCAGTTCTTC. Its translation: CASSAPGQGYNEQFF. Variable domain in full (rest from reference TRBV9 and TRBJ2-1): DSGVTQTPKHLITATGQRVTLRCSPRSGDLSVYWYQQSLDQGLQFLIQYYNGEERAKGNILERFSAQQFPDLHSELNLSSLELGDSALYFCASSAPGQGYNEQFFGPGTRLTVL.

The gene calls are TRBV5-1 and TRBJ1-2, with D hard to call. V was cut by 4 bases and J by 3 bases, with 22 bases left in between. The CDR3 has 17 residues. Germline CDR1 reads SGHRS; CDR2 reads YFSETQ. The CDR3 protein is CASSLLPEGAGYYGYTF. CDR3 nucleotides: TGCGCCAGCAGCCTACTGCCCGAGGGAGCTGGGTACTATGGCTACACCTTC. Together with reference TRBV5-1 and TRBJ1-2, the CDR3 gives the full variable domain: KAGVTQTPRYLIKTRGQQVTLSCSPISGHRSVSWYQQTPGQGLQFLFEYFSETQRNKGNFPGRFSGRQFSNSRSEMNVSTLELGDSALYLCASSLLPEGAGYYGYTFGSGTRLTVV.

As regards this clone: The sample has other DNA sequences that encode this CDR3 too. The genes are TRBV6-2 or TRBV6-3 and TRBJ1-5, with TRBD1 matching 9 bases. The CDR3 consists of 16 residues. V dropped 4 bases and J dropped 2; count of bases not matched to a gene: 6. CDR1 and CDR2 (germline): MNHEY, SVGEGT. For the CDR3, the DNA is TGTGCCAGCAGTTCTAACAGGGGGCTAGGCAATCAGCCCCAGCATTTT. It yields the protein CASSSNRGLGNQPQHF.

This rearrangement joins TRBV6-4 to TRBJ1-3; no clear D gene. Trimming pared 4 bases from V and 0 bases from J, leaving 10 bases between. The germline V gene has CDR1 MRHNA and CDR2 SNTAGT. The CDR3 has 15 residues. CDR3 residues: CASSAFAGSGNTIYF. Written as DNA, the CDR3 is TGTGCCAGCAGTGCCTTCGCGGGCTCTGGAAACACCATATATTTT.

The chain uses TRBV9 and TRBJ2-3; D gene unclear. Trimming cost V 3 bases and J 2 bases, with 16 bases left between them. Germline V gene lookup returns CDR1 SGDLS and CDR2 YYNGEE. The CDR3 spans 16 residues. Here the CDR3 DNA reads TGTGCCAGCAGCGCAGACGGTCGGCTAGACACAGATACGCAGTATTTT. It yields the protein CASSADGRLDTDTQYF.

The rearrangement joins TRBV2 to TRBJ1-1; no definite D call. Trimming removed 4 bases at V and 0 bases at J, with 3 bases between. This CDR3 has 12 amino acids. Per germline, CDR1 SNHLY and CDR2 FYNNEI. CDR3 protein: CASSALNTEAFF. CDR3 nucleotides: TGTGCCAGCAGTGCTTTGAACACTGAAGCTTTCTTT. Variable domain in full (rest from reference TRBV2 and TRBJ1-1): EPEVTQTPSHQVTQMGQEVILRCVPISNHLYFYWYRQILGQKVEFLVSFYNNEISEKSEIFDDQFSVERPDGSNFTLKIRSTKLEDSAMYFCASSALNTEAFFGQGTRLTVV.

The J gene is TRBJ2-7, the V gene TRBV3-1 (or the pseudogene TRBV3-2); 8 nucleotides align to TRBD1. Trimming at V came to 4 bases and at J to 2 bases, leaving 4 bases not matched to a gene. Germline values: CDR1 LGHDT, CDR2 YNNKEL (reference sequence). The CDR3 totals 14 residues. Here the CDR3 reads CASSPGTGPYEQYF. Here the CDR3 DNA reads TGTGCCAGCAGCCCTGGGACAGGACCCTACGAGCAGTACTTC.

The table lists this clone with a count of one. The chain combines TRBV2 with TRBJ2-5, with 7 bases fitting TRBD2. This CDR3 is built from 15 residues. The V segment lost 6 bases and the J segment 1 base; nucleotides outside the gene matches: 8. Germline loops: CDR1 SNHLY, CDR2 FYNNEI. The CDR3 DNA is TGTGCCAGCAGGAGGGAGGGGTCCGCCCAAGAGACCCAGTACTTC. Encoded protein: CASRREGSAQETQYF.

The rearrangement uses TRBV4-3 and TRBJ2-3; D is possibly TRBD1 (5 bases). This CDR3 contains 20 residues. Between the trimmed V and J ends, which lost 3 bases and 4 bases, there was a span of 29 bases. Germline V gene lookup returns CDR1 LGHNA and CDR2 YSLEER. The CDR3 DNA is TGCGCCAGCAGCCATATTACCTCTTCTTTTGCAGGGCCCGTCCCAGATACGCAGTATTTT. Translation: CASSHITSSFAGPVPDTQYF.

A word on this clone: The sample holds other DNA sequences that translate to the same CDR3. The chain recombines TRBV30 with TRBJ1-5; D is unclear. CDR1 is GTSNPN, CDR2 SVGIG, per germline (reference sequence). The V and J ends lost 0 bases and 4 bases respectively, with 7 bases between them. The CDR3 contains 13 residues. The CDR3 DNA reads as TGTGCCTGGAGTGTACGGGAGAATCAGCCCCAGCATTTT. Its protein is CAWSVRENQPQHF.

The gene calls are TRBV9 and TRBJ1-4; D is ambiguous. V shed 4 bases and J shed 5 bases, with 12 bases lying between them. Germline CDR1 and CDR2: SGDLS and YYNGEE. The CDR3 consists of 14 residues. CDR3 protein: CASSPRHANEKLFF. As DNA, the CDR3 is TGTGCCAGCAGCCCCCGACATGCGAATGAAAAACTGTTTTTT.

The chain has TRBV2 and TRBJ2-1, with D possibly TRBD2 on 5 matching bases. From germline, CDR1 is SNHLY and CDR2 FYNNEI. V was trimmed by 5 bases and J by 8 bases, leaving 7 bases between them. The CDR3 totals 11 residues. CDR3 protein: CASSREDEQFF. The CDR3, as DNA: TGTGCCAGCAGTCGGGAAGATGAGCAGTTCTTC.

This clone was seen only a few times. The chain has TRBV4-3 and TRBJ2-2, with D possibly TRBD1 on 6 matching bases. The CDR3 totals 18 residues. Germline V gene sequence: CDR1 LGHNA, CDR2 YSLEER. Between the trimmed V and J ends, which lost 5 bases and 6 bases, there was a span of 25 bases. The CDR3 sequence: CASSAQAVGAEIPGELFF. DNA for the CDR3: TGCGCCAGCAGCGCCCAAGCAGTGGGGGCCGAGATACCCGGGGAGCTGTTTTTT.

There are a few counts of this clone. The V gene is TRBV2, the J gene TRBJ2-5, with TRBD2 matching over 8 bases. The CDR3 extends over 16 amino acids. Unmatched junction bases numbered 15, after V lost 7 bases and J lost 5 bases. Germline V gives CDR1 SNHLY, CDR2 FYNNEI. The CDR3 DNA follows: TGTGCCAGCATCGCGCTGGTAGCGGGGCCTAAGGAGACCCAGTACTTC. It specifies CASIALVAGPKETQYF.

On this clone itself: A junction end diverges from the germline sequence, so it may reflect a read error. V and J are TRBV3-1 (or the pseudogene TRBV3-2) and TRBJ1-2, with a possible D match to TRBD1 (5 bases). This CDR3 is built from 11 residues. Germline CDR1 and CDR2: LGHDT and YNNKEL (reference sequence). The DNA for the CDR3 is TGTGCCAGCAGCCAGGGGGGGGACGCGGCCTTC. This codes for CASSQGGDAAF.

The chain combines TRBV7-2 with TRBJ1-2, with D perhaps TRBD1 (5 bases). The CDR3 sequence is 15 residues long. Germline CDR1 reads SGHTA; CDR2 reads FQGNSA. V was clipped by 6 bases and J by 5 bases, with 19 bases between them. The CDR3 loop is CASRPDSTDRYGYTF. CDR3 nucleotide sequence: TGTGCCAGCAGACCCGACAGCACCGACCGATATGGCTACACCTTC.

To note about this clone: The same CDR3 also results from other DNA sequences found in this sample. The rearrangement uses TRBV6-2 or TRBV6-3 and TRBJ1-1; 7 bases fit TRBD1. Trimming cost V 6 bases and J 2 bases; bases outside gene matches: 6. CDR1 is MNHEY, CDR2 SVGEGT, per germline. The CDR3 totals 14 residues. This CDR3 reads CASSRGQLNTEAFF. CDR3 bases: TGTGCCAGCAGCAGGGGACAGTTAAACACTGAAGCTTTCTTT.

The sample holds one count of this clone. The V and J genes are TRBV6-5 and TRBJ1-6; D uncertain. Germline V gives CDR1 MNHEY, CDR2 SVGAGI. V gave up 0 bases and J gave up 7 bases, with 10 bases separating them. The CDR3 totals 15 residues. This CDR3 is CASSYSGSRNSPLHF. CDR3 sequence (DNA): TGTGCCAGCAGTTACTCGGGCAGTCGGAATTCACCCCTCCACTTT.

This sequence joins TRBV14 and TRBJ2-1; a weak D match, TRBD2 (5 bases). The CDR3 is 12 amino acids. The V gene lost 2 bases and the J gene lost 6 bases, with 5 bases spanning the gap. Germline CDR1 reads SGHDN; CDR2 reads FVKESK. The CDR3 DNA follows: TGTGCCAGCAGCCAAACTAGCAATGAGCAGTTCTTC. It encodes CASSQTSNEQFF.